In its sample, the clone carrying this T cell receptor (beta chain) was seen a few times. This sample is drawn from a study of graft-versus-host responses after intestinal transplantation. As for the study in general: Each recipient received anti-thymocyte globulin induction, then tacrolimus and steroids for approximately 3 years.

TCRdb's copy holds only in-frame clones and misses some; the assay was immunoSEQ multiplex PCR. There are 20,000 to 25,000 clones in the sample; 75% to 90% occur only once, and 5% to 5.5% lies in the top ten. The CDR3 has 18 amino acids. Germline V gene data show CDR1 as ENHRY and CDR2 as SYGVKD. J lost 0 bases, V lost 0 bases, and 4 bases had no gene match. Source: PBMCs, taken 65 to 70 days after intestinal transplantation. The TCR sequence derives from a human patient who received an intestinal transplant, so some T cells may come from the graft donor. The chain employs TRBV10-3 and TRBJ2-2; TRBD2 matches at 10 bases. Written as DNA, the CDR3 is TGTGCCATCAGTGAGTCAGGAGCGGGGGGGCCGAACACCGGGGAGCTGTTTTTT. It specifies CAISESGAGGPNTGELFF.